The 6 T cell receptor beta chains given below trace back to one sample, sequenced in a study of blood T cell repertoires in COVID-19. Only in-frame clones appear in the TCRdb table, and some are missing; sequencing was by immunoSEQ multiplex PCR. The data show 190,000 or so clones, roughly four fifths seen once. The specimen sequenced was PBMCs or T cells enriched from blood (not recorded which). The receptors here all came from a man aged 35 to 55 who had recovered from COVID-19.

This clone was detected a few times. The chain employs TRBV5-5 and TRBJ1-6; 7 bases align to TRBD1. V lost 0 bases, J lost 7 bases, and 7 bases stayed unmatched. The CDR3 length is 16 residues. The germline V gene encodes CDR1 SGHKS and CDR2 YYEKEE (reference sequence). The CDR3 DNA is TGTGCCAGCAGCTTGGGAGGGACAGCGACGAATTCACCCCTCCACTTT. Protein product: CASSLGGTATNSPLHF.

The genes are TRBV18 and TRBJ1-5; the D is unclear. V was pared by 4 bases and J by 4 bases, with 11 bases between. The CDR3 has 14 residues. In germline, CDR1 is KGHSH, CDR2 LQKENI. CDR3 nucleotide sequence: TGTGCCAGCTCACTACGGGATGCGAATCAGCCCCAGCATTTT. As protein: CASSLRDANQPQHF. The variable domain in full, completed from reference TRBV18 and TRBJ1-5, reads NAGVMQNPRHLVRRRGQEARLRCSPMKGHSHVYWYRQLPEEGLKFMVYLQKENIIDESGMPKERFSAEFPKEGPSILRIQQVVRGDSAAYFCASSLRDANQPQHFGDGTRLSIL.

The CDR3 loop reads CASSTGTGFNEQFF. The CDR3 DNA follows: TGTGCCAGTAGTACCGGGACAGGGTTCAATGAGCAGTTCTTC. The V and J genes are TRBV19 and TRBJ2-1, with 9 bases fitting TRBD1. CDR3 length: 14 amino acids. V dropped 4 bases and J dropped 6; count of bases not matched to a gene: 4. The germline V gene has CDR1 LNHDA and CDR2 SQIVND (reference sequence).

V and J are TRBV18 and TRBJ2-3; D is unresolved. The CDR3 has 13 amino acids. Germline CDR1 reads KGHSH; CDR2 reads LQKENI. V lost 4 bases to trimming and J lost 3 bases, with 8 bases between them. The CDR3 here is CASSLYITDTQYF. The CDR3, as DNA: TGTGCCAGCTCACTATATATAACAGATACGCAGTATTTT.

The sample holds many counts of this clone. The rearrangement uses TRBV18 and TRBJ1-1; D might be TRBD1 (6 bases). The V and J ends lost 6 bases and 0 bases respectively, with 11 bases between them. CDR3 length equals 14 residues. The V gene's germline CDR1 is KGHSH and CDR2 LQKENI. CDR3 bases: TGTGCCAGCTCGCCGACAGGTTTGAACACTGAAGCTTTCTTT. Its protein product is CASSPTGLNTEAFF.

The J gene is TRBJ1-4, the V gene TRBV28; weak D call: TRBD1 (5 bases). The CDR3 is 17 residues long. The ends were cut back, 2 bases at V and 0 bases at J, with 13 bases in the middle. Germline loops: CDR1 MDHEN, CDR2 SYDVKM. Here the CDR3 DNA reads TGTGCCAGCAGTTTAATCGGGGGACTTGCAACTAATGAAAAACTGTTTTTT. Translated: CASSLIGGLATNEKLFF.